This is a list of T cell receptor beta chains from one sample in a study of T cell responses to AZD1222 COVID-19 vaccine. Sequenced by immunoSEQ multiplex PCR; TCRdb stores in-frame clones only, minus some. The profile covers 90,000 to 120,000 clones, with around 90% appearing a single time and roughly 6.2% taken by the ten largest. Here the sequenced sample was peripheral blood, taken 28 days after the second AZD1222 dose. These receptors were collected from an adult who received the AZD1222 COVID-19 vaccine. The CDR3 runs from the conserved cysteine through the conserved F or W. Fields, in order: J gene, CDR3 length, clone size, V gene, D gene, CDR3 protein, CDR3 DNA. D genes are given only for firm matches. Clone size appears in some rows only: once, few, many, or a class for an expanded clone.

J gene: TRBJ2-3; CDR3 length: 13; clone size: .; V gene: TRBV7-2; D gene: .; CDR3 protein: CASSPIQGGTQYF; CDR3 DNA: TGTGCCAGCAGCCCTATACAGGGGGGGACGCAGTATTTT
J gene: TRBJ1-5; CDR3 length: 16; clone size: .; V gene: TRBV4-2; D gene: .; CDR3 protein: CASSQEWGLADQPQHF; CDR3 DNA: TGTGCCAGCAGCCAAGAATGGGGTTTAGCAGATCAGCCCCAGCATTTT
J gene: TRBJ2-1; CDR3 length: 15; clone size: .; V gene: TRBV5-1; D gene: TRBD1; CDR3 protein: CASSFSGTGAHEQFF; CDR3 DNA: TGCGCCAGCAGCTTCTCCGGGACAGGGGCCCATGAGCAGTTCTTC
J gene: TRBJ1-6; CDR3 length: 16; clone size: .; V gene: TRBV5-4; D gene: .; CDR3 protein: CASSLGGAPLRSPLHF; CDR3 DNA: TGTGCCAGCAGCTTGGGGGGGGCTCCCCTGCGTTCACCCCTCCACTTT
J gene: TRBJ2-1; CDR3 length: 13; clone size: .; V gene: TRBV28; D gene: TRBD2; CDR3 protein: CASSSGLANEQFF; CDR3 DNA: TGTGCCAGCAGTTCGGGACTAGCGAATGAGCAGTTCTTC
J gene: TRBJ2-5; CDR3 length: 15; clone size: .; V gene: TRBV9; D gene: TRBD2; CDR3 protein: CASSVVGGPGGAQYF; CDR3 DNA: TGTGCCAGCAGCGTAGTCGGCGGCCCGGGGGGGGCCCAGTACTTC
J gene: TRBJ1-2; CDR3 length: 14; clone size: .; V gene: TRBV7-2; D gene: TRBD1; CDR3 protein: CASSADRAGYGYTF; CDR3 DNA: TGTGCCAGCAGCGCCGACAGGGCTGGCTATGGCTACACCTTC
J gene: TRBJ1-2; CDR3 length: 13; clone size: .; V gene: TRBV9; D gene: TRBD1; CDR3 protein: CASSEWTGEGYTF; CDR3 DNA: TGTGCCAGCAGCGAGTGGACAGGGGAAGGCTACACCTTC
J gene: TRBJ2-4; CDR3 length: 17; clone size: .; V gene: TRBV7-2; D gene: TRBD2; CDR3 protein: CASSFSGSSLAKNIQYF; CDR3 DNA: TGTGCCAGCAGTTTTAGCGGGAGCAGTCTAGCCAAAAACATTCAGTACTTC
J gene: TRBJ2-1; CDR3 length: 12; clone size: .; V gene: TRBV11-3; D gene: .; CDR3 protein: CASSLERNEQFF; CDR3 DNA: TGTGCCAGCAGCTTAGAGAGGAATGAGCAGTTCTTC
J gene: TRBJ2-7; CDR3 length: 14; clone size: .; V gene: TRBV7-2; D gene: TRBD1; CDR3 protein: CASSLGTGPYEQYF; CDR3 DNA: TGTGCCAGCAGCTTAGGGACAGGACCCTACGAGCAGTACTTC
J gene: TRBJ2-1; CDR3 length: 16; clone size: .; V gene: TRBV19; D gene: .; CDR3 protein: CASSIEWRDSYNEQFF; CDR3 DNA: TGTGCCAGTAGTATAGAATGGAGGGACTCCTACAATGAGCAGTTCTTC
J gene: TRBJ1-1; CDR3 length: 15; clone size: .; V gene: TRBV19; D gene: .; CDR3 protein: CASTVAPTPNTEAFF; CDR3 DNA: TGTGCCAGTACCGTAGCCCCGACTCCGAACACTGAAGCTTTCTTT
J gene: TRBJ1-2; CDR3 length: 13; clone size: .; V gene: TRBV28; D gene: .; CDR3 protein: CASSRGGNYGYTF; CDR3 DNA: TGTGCCAGCTCCAGAGGAGGGAACTATGGCTACACCTTC
J gene: TRBJ1-1; CDR3 length: 13; clone size: .; V gene: TRBV2; D gene: TRBD1; CDR3 protein: CATQQGLNTEAFF; CDR3 DNA: TGTGCCACCCAACAGGGGTTGAACACTGAAGCTTTCTTT
J gene: TRBJ2-7; CDR3 length: 13; clone size: .; V gene: TRBV5-5; D gene: .; CDR3 protein: CASSLEALYEQYF; CDR3 DNA: TGTGCCAGCAGCTTGGAGGCCCTTTACGAGCAGTACTTC
J gene: TRBJ2-7; CDR3 length: 13; clone size: once; V gene: TRBV27; D gene: TRBD2; CDR3 protein: CASGTRRSYEQYF; CDR3 DNA: TGTGCCAGCGGGACTAGACGGAGTTACGAGCAGTACTTC